The rows below give T cell receptor beta chains drawn from one sample of a study of regulatory and conventional T cells in RAG deficiency. Assay: immunoSEQ multiplex PCR; the TCRdb copy retains only in-frame clones and omits some. This table holds approximately 12,000 clones, 90% to 95% found once. These sequences were also reported in another study, on regulatory T cells.

Sequenced: CD4+ effector T cells sorted from blood. These receptors were obtained from a human donor in good health. The CDR3 runs from the conserved cysteine through the conserved F or W. Fields, in order: clone size, V gene, J gene, D gene, CDR3 DNA, CDR3 protein. A D gene is named only where the DNA matches it firmly. Size is stated for part of the rows, as once, few or many counts, or as a class when the clone is expanded.

clone size: .
V gene: TRBV6-1
J gene: TRBJ1-5
D gene: .
CDR3 DNA: TGTGCCAGCAGTAGCCGGGATAGTAGCAATCAGCCCCAGCATTTT
CDR3 protein: CASSSRDSSNQPQHF

clone size: .
V gene: TRBV20-1
J gene: TRBJ2-5
D gene: .
CDR3 DNA: TGCAGTGGAGACAGTCAAGAGACCCAGTACTTC
CDR3 protein: CSGDSQETQYF

clone size: .
V gene: TRBV28
J gene: TRBJ2-7
D gene: TRBD2
CDR3 DNA: TGTGCCAGCAACGGACTAGCGGCTACCTACGAGCAGTACTTC
CDR3 protein: CASNGLAATYEQYF

clone size: .
V gene: TRBV18
J gene: TRBJ1-1
D gene: TRBD1
CDR3 DNA: TGTGCCAGCTCACCACAGGGGGCTATGAACACTGAAGCTTTCTTT
CDR3 protein: CASSPQGAMNTEAFF

clone size: .
V gene: TRBV14
J gene: TRBJ2-1
D gene: TRBD2
CDR3 DNA: TGTGCCAGCAGCCAAGTCGGCGGGGGTTCCTACAATGAGCAGTTCTTC
CDR3 protein: CASSQVGGGSYNEQFF

clone size: .
V gene: TRBV29-1
J gene: TRBJ2-1
D gene: .
CDR3 DNA: TGCAGCGTCCGCGCCTCACGTGAGCAGTTCTTC
CDR3 protein: CSVRASREQFF

clone size: .
V gene: TRBV30
J gene: TRBJ1-6
D gene: .
CDR3 DNA: TGTGCCTGGACAGGCTCCTATAATTCACCCCTCCACTTT
CDR3 protein: CAWTGSYNSPLHF

clone size: .
V gene: TRBV28
J gene: TRBJ1-1
D gene: TRBD1
CDR3 DNA: TGTGCCAGCAGTTTCCAAGGACAGGGACAAATGAACACTGAAGCTTTCTTT
CDR3 protein: CASSFQGQGQMNTEAFF

clone size: .
V gene: TRBV19
J gene: TRBJ2-1
D gene: .
CDR3 DNA: TGTGCCAGTAGTCCACCCCGGCAGGGTACTTCCTACAATGAGCAGTTCTTC
CDR3 protein: CASSPPRQGTSYNEQFF

clone size: few
V gene: TRBV28
J gene: TRBJ1-2
D gene: TRBD1
CDR3 DNA: TGTGCCATCAGAACAGGGGTTGGCTACACCTTC
CDR3 protein: CAIRTGVGYTF

clone size: .
V gene: TRBV19
J gene: TRBJ2-2
D gene: .
CDR3 DNA: TGTGCCAGTAGTATAGACGGGACGGACGGGGAGCTGTTTTTT
CDR3 protein: CASSIDGTDGELFF

clone size: .
V gene: TRBV5-1
J gene: TRBJ2-7
D gene: .
CDR3 DNA: TGCGCCAGCAGCTTGGTCGGGGGCGGGGGCTACGAGCAGTACTTC
CDR3 protein: CASSLVGGGGYEQYF

clone size: few
V gene: TRBV18
J gene: TRBJ1-3
D gene: .
CDR3 DNA: TGTGCCAGCTCACCAGGGTTTGATTCTGGAAACACCATATATTTT
CDR3 protein: CASSPGFDSGNTIYF

clone size: once
V gene: TRBV9
J gene: TRBJ1-2
D gene: TRBD1
CDR3 DNA: TGTGCCAGCAGCGTTTCAGGGGGTTTCGGCTATGGCTACACCTTC
CDR3 protein: CASSVSGGFGYGYTF

clone size: .
V gene: TRBV25-1
J gene: TRBJ1-2
D gene: .
CDR3 DNA: TGTGCCAGCAGTAACAGGGAGAGCTATGGCTACACCTTC
CDR3 protein: CASSNRESYGYTF

clone size: .
V gene: TRBV5-4
J gene: TRBJ2-3
D gene: .
CDR3 DNA: TGTGCCAGCAGCTTGAGCCAAGGGGTATCGGATACGCAGTATTTT
CDR3 protein: CASSLSQGVSDTQYF

clone size: .
V gene: TRBV9
J gene: TRBJ2-1
D gene: TRBD1
CDR3 DNA: TGTGCCAGCAGCGTCGGGACAGGAGACAATGAGCAGTTCTTC
CDR3 protein: CASSVGTGDNEQFF

clone size: .
V gene: TRBV6-1
J gene: TRBJ2-2
D gene: .
CDR3 DNA: TGTGCCAGCAGCGAGGATTGGGCCGGGGAGCTGTTTTTT
CDR3 protein: CASSEDWAGELFF

clone size: .
V gene: TRBV27
J gene: TRBJ2-7
D gene: TRBD1
CDR3 DNA: TGTGCCAGCAGTTTATCGGTCGGGACAGGACCCTACGAGCAGTACTTC
CDR3 protein: CASSLSVGTGPYEQYF

clone size: .
V gene: TRBV29-1
J gene: TRBJ1-2
D gene: .
CDR3 DNA: TGCAGCGTTGGATTAGGGGGGGGAGATGGCTACACCTTC
CDR3 protein: CSVGLGGGDGYTF

clone size: .
V gene: TRBV10-2
J gene: TRBJ1-2
D gene: .
CDR3 DNA: TGCGCCATCCACCGACAGAACTATGGCTACACCTTC
CDR3 protein: CAIHRQNYGYTF

clone size: .
V gene: TRBV30
J gene: TRBJ1-6
D gene: .
CDR3 DNA: TGTGCCTGGACCCGGGCCTCAACCTATAATTCACCCCTCCACTTT
CDR3 protein: CAWTRASTYNSPLHF

clone size: .
V gene: TRBV5-1
J gene: TRBJ2-5
D gene: .
CDR3 DNA: TGCGCCAGCAGCTTGCAGTTACGGGGGAACCAAGAGACCCAGTACTTC
CDR3 protein: CASSLQLRGNQETQYF

clone size: .
V gene: TRBV7-9
J gene: TRBJ1-2
D gene: .
CDR3 DNA: TGTGCCAGCAGCGCCTCCCAGACAGGTTACTATGGCTACACCTTC
CDR3 protein: CASSASQTGYYGYTF

clone size: few
V gene: TRBV19
J gene: TRBJ1-5
D gene: .
CDR3 DNA: TGTGCCAGTAGTATGCGGGGGGCGGTCAATCAGCCCCAGCATTTT
CDR3 protein: CASSMRGAVNQPQHF

clone size: once
V gene: TRBV7-8
J gene: TRBJ1-4
D gene: .
CDR3 DNA: TGTGCCAGCAGCTTGCAGGGGAGGTCAACTAATGAAAAACTGTTTTTT
CDR3 protein: CASSLQGRSTNEKLFF

clone size: .
V gene: TRBV11-1
J gene: TRBJ1-5
D gene: .
CDR3 DNA: TGTGCCAGCAGCTCGAATAGCGGTCAGCCCCAGCATTTT
CDR3 protein: CASSSNSGQPQHF

clone size: .
V gene: TRBV19
J gene: TRBJ2-7
D gene: TRBD2
CDR3 DNA: TGTGCCAGTAGTACGTCAGCCAGCGGGGCGAGCTCCTACGAGCAGTACTTC
CDR3 protein: CASSTSASGASSYEQYF

clone size: .
V gene: TRBV18
J gene: TRBJ1-1
D gene: .
CDR3 DNA: TGTGCCAGCTCACCTGAGGCACAGGGAGCTGAAGCTTTCTTT
CDR3 protein: CASSPEAQGAEAFF

clone size: .
V gene: TRBV28
J gene: TRBJ1-2
D gene: .
CDR3 DNA: TGTGCCAGCAGTTTAGGTCAGAGGGGCTATGGCTACACCTTC
CDR3 protein: CASSLGQRGYGYTF

clone size: .
V gene: TRBV19
J gene: TRBJ1-3
D gene: TRBD1
CDR3 DNA: TGTGCCAGTAGTCTGGACAGGAGGGCTGGAAACACCATATATTTT
CDR3 protein: CASSLDRRAGNTIYF

clone size: .
V gene: TRBV2
J gene: TRBJ1-6
D gene: .
CDR3 DNA: TGTGCCAGCACTCAACCGAAGGGAGGACAGAATGATTCACCCCTCCACTTT
CDR3 protein: CASTQPKGGQNDSPLHF

clone size: .
V gene: TRBV9
J gene: TRBJ2-3
D gene: TRBD2
CDR3 DNA: TGTGCCAGCAGCGACCGACTAGCGGGAGGGCCAGATACGCAGTATTTT
CDR3 protein: CASSDRLAGGPDTQYF

clone size: .
V gene: TRBV2
J gene: TRBJ2-1
D gene: .
CDR3 DNA: TGTGCCAGCAGCGCCGAGGACCGCTATCAATTCTCCTACAATGAGCAGTTCTTC
CDR3 protein: CASSAEDRYQFSYNEQFF

clone size: .
V gene: TRBV6-4
J gene: TRBJ1-5
D gene: .
CDR3 DNA: TGTGCCAGCAGAAGGAAGCGGGCTCAGCCCCAGCATTTT
CDR3 protein: CASRRKRAQPQHF

clone size: .
V gene: TRBV6-5
J gene: TRBJ2-7
D gene: TRBD1
CDR3 DNA: TGTGCCAGCAGCGGGACAGAGTACGAGCAGTACTTC
CDR3 protein: CASSGTEYEQYF

clone size: .
V gene: TRBV9
J gene: TRBJ1-2
D gene: TRBD1
CDR3 DNA: TGTGCCAGCAGAGCAATAGGGACAGGGCCATCAGGCAACTATGGCTACACCTTC
CDR3 protein: CASRAIGTGPSGNYGYTF

clone size: .
V gene: TRBV5-1
J gene: TRBJ1-2
D gene: TRBD1
CDR3 DNA: TGCGCCAGCAGCTCCTCACCCCGGGACAGCTATGGCTACACCTTC
CDR3 protein: CASSSSPRDSYGYTF

clone size: .
V gene: TRBV6-5
J gene: TRBJ1-2
D gene: .
CDR3 DNA: TGTGCCAGCAGTGGTACAGGACAAGCGTACTATGGCTACACCTTC
CDR3 protein: CASSGTGQAYYGYTF

clone size: .
V gene: TRBV9
J gene: TRBJ1-2
D gene: .
CDR3 DNA: TGTGCCAGCAGCTACGGACAGAACAACTATGGCTACACCTTC
CDR3 protein: CASSYGQNNYGYTF

clone size: once
V gene: TRBV19
J gene: TRBJ1-5
D gene: .
CDR3 DNA: TGTGCCAGTAGTATAATAAAGGTAACTAGCAATCAGCCCCAGCATTTT
CDR3 protein: CASSIIKVTSNQPQHF

clone size: once
V gene: TRBV11-3
J gene: TRBJ2-6
D gene: .
CDR3 DNA: TGTGCCAGCAGCTTAGCTGGGGCCAACGTCCTGACTTTC
CDR3 protein: CASSLAGANVLTF

clone size: .
V gene: TRBV2
J gene: TRBJ1-6
D gene: .
CDR3 DNA: TGTGCCAGCAGTGTACTTTCACCCCTCCACTTT
CDR3 protein: CASSVLSPLHF

clone size: .
V gene: TRBV29-1
J gene: TRBJ1-2
D gene: .
CDR3 DNA: TGCAGCGCCGTGTTGGAGGGTTTAGGCTACACCTTC
CDR3 protein: CSAVLEGLGYTF

clone size: .
V gene: TRBV7-2
J gene: TRBJ2-5
D gene: TRBD1
CDR3 DNA: TGTGCCAGCAGCTTAGCGACAGGGGGGGAGACCCAGTACTTC
CDR3 protein: CASSLATGGETQYF

clone size: .
V gene: TRBV19
J gene: TRBJ1-5
D gene: .
CDR3 DNA: TGTGCCAGTAGCGAAGGGAATCAGCCCCAGCATTTT
CDR3 protein: CASSEGNQPQHF

clone size: once
V gene: TRBV11-2
J gene: TRBJ2-1
D gene: .
CDR3 DNA: TGTGCCAGCAGCTTATTAGAGAAGGGTGAGCAGTTCTTC
CDR3 protein: CASSLLEKGEQFF

clone size: .
V gene: TRBV7-3
J gene: TRBJ2-7
D gene: .
CDR3 DNA: TGTGCCAGCAGCTTAAGTTTGGGTAACGAGCAGTACTTC
CDR3 protein: CASSLSLGNEQYF

clone size: .
V gene: TRBV6-1
J gene: TRBJ2-5
D gene: .
CDR3 DNA: TGTGCCAGCCGCAGGAATGCAAAAGAGACCCAGTACTTC
CDR3 protein: CASRRNAKETQYF

clone size: few
V gene: TRBV9
J gene: TRBJ1-3
D gene: .
CDR3 DNA: TGTGCCAGCAGCGTAGTAAATGGAAACACCATATATTTT
CDR3 protein: CASSVVNGNTIYF

clone size: .
V gene: TRBV6-1
J gene: TRBJ1-3
D gene: .
CDR3 DNA: TGTGCCAGCAGTGAAGGGGCCTTGGGGATCTCTGGAAACACCATATATTTT
CDR3 protein: CASSEGALGISGNTIYF

clone size: .
V gene: TRBV5-6
J gene: TRBJ1-5
D gene: TRBD1
CDR3 DNA: TGTGCCAGCAGCATGGGACAGGGAGATCAGCCCCAGCATTTT
CDR3 protein: CASSMGQGDQPQHF

clone size: .
V gene: TRBV18
J gene: TRBJ1-1
D gene: .
CDR3 DNA: TGTGCCAGCTCAACGAACCCGAACACTGAAGCTTTCTTT
CDR3 protein: CASSTNPNTEAFF